This T cell receptor (beta chain) was observed in a study of T cell changes during pregnancy in multiple sclerosis. This clone is a singleton in its sample. Assay: immunoSEQ multiplex PCR; the TCRdb copy retains only in-frame clones and omits some. Altogether some 80,000 clones are present, 85% to 95% being singletons, with the ten largest covering about 0.13%. Germline V gives CDR1 GTSNPN, CDR2 SVGIG (reference sequence). V was clipped by 5 bases and J by 0 bases; unmatched bases: 8. The CDR3 spans 17 residues. The clonotype was recovered from a female donor with multiple sclerosis, enrolled in a pregnancy study. This chain joins TRBV30 and TRBJ2-6, with TRBD1 matching over 9 bases. The sequencing used CD4+ T cells from peripheral blood mononuclear cells, collected after pregnancy. The CDR3 region has the DNA TGTGCCTGGGGCACGGGACAGGGAATCTCTGGGGCCAACGTCCTGACTTTC. Translation: CAWGTGQGISGANVLTF.